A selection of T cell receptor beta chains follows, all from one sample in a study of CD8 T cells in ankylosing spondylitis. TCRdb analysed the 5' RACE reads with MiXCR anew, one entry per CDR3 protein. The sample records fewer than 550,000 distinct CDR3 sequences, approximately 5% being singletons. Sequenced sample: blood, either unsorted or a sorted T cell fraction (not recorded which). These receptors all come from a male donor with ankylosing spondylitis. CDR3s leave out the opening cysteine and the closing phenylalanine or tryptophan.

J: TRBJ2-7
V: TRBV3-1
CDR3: ASSHLGDGYEQY

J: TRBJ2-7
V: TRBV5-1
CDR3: ASSLVADTYEQY

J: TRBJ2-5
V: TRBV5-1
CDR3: ASSFLAGVPYQETQY

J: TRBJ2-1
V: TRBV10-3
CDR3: AIADRWNEQF

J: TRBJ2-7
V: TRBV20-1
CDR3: SAREGGSSYEQY

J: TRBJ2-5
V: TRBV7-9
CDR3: ASRLQGATETQY

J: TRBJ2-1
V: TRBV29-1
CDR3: SENLVGDEQF

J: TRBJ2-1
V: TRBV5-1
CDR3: ASSSSSGRRNEQF

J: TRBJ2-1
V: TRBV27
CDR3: ASSLSWEPYNEQF

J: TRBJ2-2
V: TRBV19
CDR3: ASNRGVSSGELF

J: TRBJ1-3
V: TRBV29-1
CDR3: SAGTPGPGNTIY

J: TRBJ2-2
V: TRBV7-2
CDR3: ASSSRGPNTGELF

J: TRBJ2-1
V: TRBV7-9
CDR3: ASSYPGV

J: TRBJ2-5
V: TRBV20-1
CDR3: SARASLGQETQY

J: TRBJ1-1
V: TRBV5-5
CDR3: ASSFEGAEAF

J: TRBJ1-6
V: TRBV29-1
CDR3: SVLDRANSPLH

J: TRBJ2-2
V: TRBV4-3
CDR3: ASSPLVGPNTGELF

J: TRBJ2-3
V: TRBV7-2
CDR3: ASSLDPSGRYTQY

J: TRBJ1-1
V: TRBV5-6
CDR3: ASSFWDTNTEAF

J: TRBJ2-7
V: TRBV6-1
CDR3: ATRGLVWAEQY

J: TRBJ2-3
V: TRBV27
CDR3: ASRTRAGSTETQY

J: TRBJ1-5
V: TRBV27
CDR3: ASSLRGSPSNQPQH

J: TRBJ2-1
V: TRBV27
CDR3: ASNAYLGSYNEQF

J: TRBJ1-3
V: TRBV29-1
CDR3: SATTYSRGIYTIY

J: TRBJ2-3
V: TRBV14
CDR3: ASSQDRQGGTDTQY

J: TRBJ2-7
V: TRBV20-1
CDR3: SARATGFTY

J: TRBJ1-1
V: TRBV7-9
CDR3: ASSPGQGWNTEAF

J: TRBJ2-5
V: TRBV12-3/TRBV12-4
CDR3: ASISDSQETQY

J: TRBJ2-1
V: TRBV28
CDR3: ASMRGVGNEQF

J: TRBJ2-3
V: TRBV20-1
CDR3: SAPSGVASTDTQY

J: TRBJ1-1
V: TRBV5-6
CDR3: ASSLGWGRTEAF

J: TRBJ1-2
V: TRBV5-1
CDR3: ASSLVPSYGYT

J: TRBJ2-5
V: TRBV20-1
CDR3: SAEFRGQGETQY

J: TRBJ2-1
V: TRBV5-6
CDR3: ASSGEASGHGSYNEQF

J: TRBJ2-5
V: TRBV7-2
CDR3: ASSPGPSGGATQY

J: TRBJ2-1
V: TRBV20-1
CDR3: SAQGEWTYNEQF

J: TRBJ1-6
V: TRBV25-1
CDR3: ASSEWAGSTSPLH

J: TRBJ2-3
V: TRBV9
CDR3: ASSARTGVQADTQY

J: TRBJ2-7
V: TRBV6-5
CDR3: ASSYSIGEQY

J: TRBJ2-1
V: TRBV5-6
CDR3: ASSFPGTAYNEQF

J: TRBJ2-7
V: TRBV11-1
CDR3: ASSLAYSFGTGGDEQY

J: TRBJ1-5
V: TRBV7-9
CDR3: ASSLEASNQPQH

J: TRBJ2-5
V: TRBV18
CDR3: ASSIRGSGETQY